A selection of T cell receptor beta chains follows, all from one sample in a study of shared T cell receptors in the human thymus. Method: immunoSEQ multiplex PCR; TCRdb's copy keeps in-frame clones and lacks some. The repertoire holds approximately 580,000 clones, with about 84% as singletons. These sequences were also reported in another study, on human thymus T cells.

The sequencing sample was made of thymocytes. The receptors shown here come from a boy in the first two years of life with a congenital heart defect. Each CDR3 is given with its conserved first and last residue. A D gene is named only where the DNA matches it firmly. Size tells how often a clone was seen (once, few, many) or the class of an expanded clone, and some rows leave it out.

v_call: TRBV20-1; d_call: NA; j_call: TRBJ2-5; clone_size: NA; cdr3_nt: TGCAGTGTGGGCTTACAAGAGACCCAGTACTTC; cdr3_aa: CSVGLQETQYF
v_call: TRBV25-1; d_call: NA; j_call: TRBJ1-1; clone_size: NA; cdr3_nt: TGTGCCAGCAGTAAAGACCAGGGTTGGACTGAAGCTTTCTTT; cdr3_aa: CASSKDQGWTEAFF
v_call: TRBV20-1; d_call: NA; j_call: TRBJ2-7; clone_size: NA; cdr3_nt: TGCAGACGTACTAGCTACGAGCAGTACTTC; cdr3_aa: CRRTSYEQYF
v_call: TRBV11-3; d_call: NA; j_call: TRBJ1-1; clone_size: NA; cdr3_nt: TGTGCCAGCAGCCACTCGGCAGGGCCTGGCACTGAAGCTTTCTTT; cdr3_aa: CASSHSAGPGTEAFF
v_call: TRBV27; d_call: TRBD1; j_call: TRBJ1-2; clone_size: NA; cdr3_nt: TGTGCCAGCAGTGCCCGGGACAGGGTCCCCTATGGCTACACCTTC; cdr3_aa: CASSARDRVPYGYTF
v_call: TRBV7-2; d_call: NA; j_call: TRBJ2-7; clone_size: NA; cdr3_nt: TGTGCCAGCAGCTTAGGAGGCCCAGTTTACGAGCAGTACTTC; cdr3_aa: CASSLGGPVYEQYF
v_call: TRBV4-3; d_call: TRBD2; j_call: TRBJ2-7; clone_size: NA; cdr3_nt: TGCGCCAGCAGCCCTTCAAGACAGACTCCGGGACTAGCGGGATACTACGAGCAGTACTTC; cdr3_aa: CASSPSRQTPGLAGYYEQYF
v_call: TRBV13; d_call: NA; j_call: TRBJ1-2; clone_size: NA; cdr3_nt: TGTGCCAGCAGCTTAAATGGACAGCCACCGGGGTACTACACCTTC; cdr3_aa: CASSLNGQPPGYYTF
v_call: TRBV7-8; d_call: TRBD1; j_call: TRBJ2-7; clone_size: few; cdr3_nt: TGTGCCAGCAGCTTATTCCTGGACAGGTCTTTCTCCTACGAGCAGTACTTC; cdr3_aa: CASSLFLDRSFSYEQYF
v_call: TRBV28; d_call: TRBD1; j_call: TRBJ2-4; clone_size: NA; cdr3_nt: TGTGCCAGCAGGCCGGGACAGTCCAAAAACATTCAGTACTTC; cdr3_aa: CASRPGQSKNIQYF
v_call: TRBV4-3; d_call: TRBD2; j_call: TRBJ2-1; clone_size: NA; cdr3_nt: TGCGCCAGCAGCCCCCGGCGGGGGATAAGGAATGAGCAGTTCTTC; cdr3_aa: CASSPRRGIRNEQFF
v_call: TRBV6-1; d_call: TRBD1; j_call: TRBJ2-6; clone_size: NA; cdr3_nt: TGTGCCAGCAGTGAAATTGACAGGGTCAAATACTCTGGGGCCAACGTCCTGACTTTC; cdr3_aa: CASSEIDRVKYSGANVLTF
v_call: TRBV14; d_call: NA; j_call: TRBJ2-7; clone_size: NA; cdr3_nt: TGTGCCAGCAGCCAAGACGGAGCCTCGCAGTACTTC; cdr3_aa: CASSQDGASQYF
v_call: TRBV4-1; d_call: NA; j_call: TRBJ2-1; clone_size: NA; cdr3_nt: TGCGCCAGCAGCCGCGAAGACAATGAGCAGTTCTTC; cdr3_aa: CASSREDNEQFF
v_call: TRBV6-6; d_call: TRBD2; j_call: TRBJ2-1; clone_size: NA; cdr3_nt: TGTGCCAGCAGTTACGGAGTAGCGGGAGTAAGCGAGCAGTTCTTC; cdr3_aa: CASSYGVAGVSEQFF
v_call: TRBV19; d_call: TRBD1; j_call: TRBJ1-5; clone_size: few; cdr3_nt: TGTGCCAGTACCAGGGGGGAAGGGGGCGGCAATCAGCCCCAGCATTTT; cdr3_aa: CASTRGEGGGNQPQHF
v_call: TRBV19; d_call: NA; j_call: TRBJ1-1; clone_size: NA; cdr3_nt: TGTGCCAGTAGTTCAAGGACACTACCGAACACTGAAGCTTTCTTT; cdr3_aa: CASSSRTLPNTEAFF
v_call: TRBV7-9; d_call: TRBD2; j_call: TRBJ2-7; clone_size: NA; cdr3_nt: TGTGCCAGCAGCTTAAGACTAGCGAGAATTTTGGAAGAGCAGTACTTC; cdr3_aa: CASSLRLARILEEQYF
v_call: TRBV27; d_call: TRBD1; j_call: TRBJ1-2; clone_size: NA; cdr3_nt: TGTGCCAGCAGTTTAGGGGGCAGGGGGCCGGCTAACTATGGCTACACCTTC; cdr3_aa: CASSLGGRGPANYGYTF
v_call: TRBV6-5; d_call: TRBD2; j_call: TRBJ2-3; clone_size: NA; cdr3_nt: TGTGCCAGCGGCGGGGGGGGTGCAGATACGCAGTATTTT; cdr3_aa: CASGGGGADTQYF
v_call: TRBV5-1; d_call: NA; j_call: TRBJ2-5; clone_size: NA; cdr3_nt: TGCGCCAGCAGCTTCGCCATTCGGGAGACCCAGTACTTC; cdr3_aa: CASSFAIRETQYF
v_call: TRBV5-1; d_call: NA; j_call: TRBJ1-5; clone_size: NA; cdr3_nt: TGCGCCAGCAGCTTATGGCCGGCGTCACGGGAAAAGAATCAGCCCCAGCATTTT; cdr3_aa: CASSLWPASREKNQPQHF
v_call: TRBV4-3; d_call: TRBD2; j_call: TRBJ2-7; clone_size: NA; cdr3_nt: TGCGCCAGCAGCCAAGACCCGGGACTAGCGGGACTTTACTACGAGCAGTACTTC; cdr3_aa: CASSQDPGLAGLYYEQYF
v_call: TRBV18; d_call: NA; j_call: TRBJ2-7; clone_size: NA; cdr3_nt: TGTGCCAGCTCTCCGAGGCGGGGTCCGGCACCTGTTGAGCAGTACTTC; cdr3_aa: CASSPRRGPAPVEQYF
v_call: TRBV27; d_call: TRBD2; j_call: TRBJ2-3; clone_size: NA; cdr3_nt: TGTGCCAGCAGTTTGGTAGCGGGGAGCGTGGGGGATACGCAGTATTTT; cdr3_aa: CASSLVAGSVGDTQYF
v_call: TRBV4-1; d_call: NA; j_call: TRBJ1-5; clone_size: NA; cdr3_nt: TGCGCCAGCAGCCAATACGTTAGGGGTCGCATAAATCAGCCCCAGCATTTT; cdr3_aa: CASSQYVRGRINQPQHF
v_call: TRBV10-2; d_call: TRBD1; j_call: TRBJ1-5; clone_size: NA; cdr3_nt: TGCGCCAGCAGGCCGGGACAGGTAACGCAGCCCCAGCATTTT; cdr3_aa: CASRPGQVTQPQHF